This is a list of T cell receptor beta chains from one sample in a study of shared clonotypes between healthy human individuals. Profiling relied on immunoSEQ multiplex PCR, and the TCRdb table lists in-frame clones only, not all of them. Here the sample spans over a million clones, around three quarters being singletons. Specimen: memory CD4+ T cells from PBMCs. These receptors were collected from a man aged 18 to 35 in good health. Some clones in this sample may be carry-over from other donors' samples. The CDR3 runs from the conserved cysteine through the conserved F or W. The order of the fields is V gene, clone size, D gene, J gene, CDR3 protein, CDR3 DNA. The D gene is left open where the match is weak. Not every row has a clone size; where given, it reads once, few, many or a size class.

TRBV5-1	few	.	TRBJ1-5	CASSLGSNQPQHF	TGCGCCAGCAGTCTGGGATCCAATCAGCCCCAGCATTTT
TRBV9	.	TRBD1	TRBJ1-3	CASSALGTVSGNTIYF	TGTGCCAGCAGCGCGCTTGGGACAGTCTCTGGAAACACCATATATTTT
TRBV5-6	.	.	TRBJ2-7	CASSFGIKGDEQYF	TGTGCCAGCAGCTTTGGGATCAAGGGGGACGAGCAGTACTTC
TRBV10-1	once	TRBD2	TRBJ2-3	CASSGGLGVVYTQYF	TGCGCCAGCAGTGGGGGACTAGGGGTAGTCTATACGCAGTATTTT
TRBV2	.	TRBD1	TRBJ2-5	CASQKAQGEETQYF	TGTGCCAGCCAAAAAGCCCAGGGGGAGGAGACCCAGTACTTC
TRBV5-8	.	.	TRBJ1-1	CASSLRLMNTEAFF	TGTGCCAGCAGCTTAAGACTTATGAACACTGAAGCTTTCTTT
TRBV9	.	.	TRBJ1-3	CASSSGAGGNTIYF	TGTGCCAGCAGCTCAGGGGCGGGGGGAAACACCATATATTTT
TRBV5-1	.	.	TRBJ2-1	CASTTLPFEYNEQFF	TGCGCCAGCACCACTCTCCCATTTGAATACAATGAGCAGTTCTTC
TRBV9	once	.	TRBJ2-7	CASSVESGAGAYEQYF	TGTGCCAGCAGCGTAGAATCCGGCGCCGGAGCCTACGAGCAGTACTTC
TRBV6-1	.	TRBD1	TRBJ2-7	CASSLGTGFYEQYF	TGTGCCAGCAGTCTGGGGACAGGGTTCTACGAGCAGTACTTC
TRBV11-3	.	.	TRBJ1-3	CASSQHSGNTIYF	TGTGCCAGCAGTCAGCACTCTGGAAACACCATATATTTT
TRBV29-1	few	TRBD1	TRBJ2-7	CSVVPGQGEQYF	TGCAGCGTTGTACCTGGACAGGGCGAGCAGTACTTC
TRBV5-8	.	.	TRBJ2-5	CASNHGTTETQYF	TGTGCCAGTAATCACGGGACAACGGAGACCCAGTACTTC
TRBV6-5	once	TRBD1	TRBJ2-7	CASSRTGGGYEQYF	TGTGCCAGCAGCCGCACAGGGGGTGGATACGAGCAGTACTTC
TRBV19	.	.	TRBJ1-1	CASSFVMNTEAFF	TGTGCCAGTAGTTTCGTAATGAACACTGAAGCTTTCTTT
TRBV7-2	few	.	TRBJ2-7	CASRLSGNSYEQYF	TGTGCCAGCAGGCTGAGCGGAAATTCCTACGAGCAGTACTTC
TRBV10-3	once	TRBD2	TRBJ2-3	CAISAKREGGDTQYF	TGTGCCATCAGTGCGAAGCGGGAGGGTGGAGATACGCAGTATTTT
TRBV13	.	TRBD2	TRBJ2-7	CASSLYSTGGAYEQYF	TGTGCCAGCAGCTTATATTCGACGGGAGGCGCCTACGAGCAGTACTTC
TRBV28	.	TRBD1	TRBJ1-1	CASSLTGVAEAFF	TGTGCCAGCAGTCTTACAGGGGTTGCTGAAGCTTTCTTT
TRBV18	.	.	TRBJ1-5	CASSQGRGSNQPQHF	TGTGCCAGCTCACAGGGTCGGGGTAGCAATCAGCCCCAGCATTTT
TRBV5-1	.	.	TRBJ2-3	CASSRLRGADTQYF	TGCGCCAGCAGTCGTCTCCGAGGTGCAGATACGCAGTATTTT
TRBV7-9	.	.	TRBJ1-1	CASSQENTEAFF	TGTGCCAGCAGCCAAGAGAACACTGAAGCTTTCTTT
TRBV5-4	.	.	TRBJ2-2	CASSGLGPNTGELFF	TGTGCCAGCAGCGGGCTGGGACCCAACACCGGGGAGCTGTTTTTT
TRBV18	.	.	TRBJ1-2	CASSPGAGFGYGYTF	TGTGCCAGCTCACCAGGGGCAGGATTCGGCTATGGCTACACCTTC
TRBV19	.	.	TRBJ2-1	CASSISQFEQFF	TGTGCCAGTAGTATCTCCCAATTTGAGCAGTTCTTC
TRBV19	.	.	TRBJ2-5	CASGLRGETQYF	TGTGCCAGCGGTCTGAGGGGGGAGACCCAGTACTTC
TRBV7-9	.	TRBD1	TRBJ2-2	CASSLGDRVTGELFF	TGTGCCAGCAGCTTAGGGGACAGGGTCACCGGGGAGCTGTTTTTT
TRBV19	.	.	TRBJ2-4	CASSIVGEVAKNIQYF	TGTGCCAGTAGTATAGTGGGGGAGGTAGCCAAAAACATTCAGTACTTC
TRBV7-3	.	TRBD2	TRBJ2-1	CASSLQAGTSGYNEQFF	TGTGCCAGCAGCTTACAAGCTGGGACTAGCGGATACAATGAGCAGTTCTTC
TRBV5-1	.	.	TRBJ2-7	CASSSSFEGPISYEQYF	TGCGCCAGCAGCTCCTCTTTTGAAGGGCCTATCTCCTACGAGCAGTACTTC
TRBV7-2	.	.	TRBJ1-3	CASSPQGGHIGNTIYF	TGTGCCAGCAGCCCTCAGGGAGGGCATATAGGGAACACCATATATTTT
TRBV6-1	few	TRBD2	TRBJ2-7	CASSRREGISHEQYF	TGTGCCAGCAGTAGGCGGGAGGGTATTTCCCACGAGCAGTACTTC